This entry lists 13 T cell receptor beta chains sequenced from one sample in a study of Graves' ophthalmopathy and Graves' hyperthyroidism. The sequenced template was RNA, covering the TCR beta CDR3 region. RT-PCR was first run with HTBI primers, then multiplex PCR in a second round. TCRdb reprocessed the multiplex PCR reads with MiXCR, giving one entry per CDR3 protein. The table includes over a million distinct CDR3 sequences, less than 45% detected once. Sequencing was performed on peripheral blood or thyroid tissue (not recorded which). The source is an adult man with Graves' hyperthyroidism.

The chain joins TRBV11-2 to TRBJ2-7; D may match TRBD1 or TRBD2 (5 bases each). The CDR3 extends over 15 amino acids. V lost 2 bases and J lost 1, with 12 bases in between. In germline, CDR1 is SGHAT, CDR2 FQNNGV. CDR3 region: CASSLWGTLSYEQYF. The CDR3 region has the DNA TGTGCCAGCAGCTTATGGGGGACGCTTTCCTACGAGCAGTACTTC.

This clonotype was seen a few times. The V gene is TRBV20-1, the J gene TRBJ2-5, with 10 bases matching TRBD2. The CDR3 length is 16 residues. Looked up from germline, CDR1 is DFQATT and CDR2 is SNEGSKA (reference sequence). The V and J ends lost 0 bases and 5 bases, in that order; junction bases with no gene match: 9. The CDR3 reads CSARDPGLARTETQYF. Here the CDR3 DNA reads TGCAGTGCTAGAGATCCGGGACTAGCGCGTACGGAGACCCAGTACTTC.

The chain combines TRBV29-1 with TRBJ2-7, with 8 nucleotides matching TRBD2. Germline CDR1 reads SQVTM; CDR2 reads ANQGSEA. The CDR3 runs to 12 residues. The junction had 7 bases not matched to a gene; V was cut back by 8 bases and J by 4 bases. The CDR3 region is CSYRTSWYEQYF. CDR3 DNA: TGCAGCTATCGGACTAGCTGGTACGAGCAGTACTTC.

This clonotype was seen a few times. CDR3 sequence (DNA): TGTGCCAGTAGTATAGTTGGCGGGAGTTCCTACGAGCAGTACTTC. Its translation: CASSIVGGSSYEQYF. The chain uses TRBV19 and TRBJ2-7, with TRBD2 matching 7 bases. CDR3 length: 15 residues. Per the germline V gene, CDR1 is LNHDA and CDR2 is SQIVND (reference sequence). J was trimmed by 1 base and V by 1 base; bases with no gene match: 4.

The chain is built from TRBV9 and TRBJ1-5, with D maybe TRBD1 (5 bases). Germline assignment: CDR1 SGDLS and CDR2 YYNGEE. The CDR3 length is 17 residues. V was clipped by 4 bases and J by 4 bases, with 21 bases between them. The CDR3 DNA reads as TGTGCCAGCAGCCCCTCTGGAGGGATTGGGGGGAATCAGCCCCAGCATTTT. Translated, it gives CASSPSGGIGGNQPQHF.

At least ten counts were recorded for this clonotype. The rearrangement links TRBV19 to TRBJ2-7, with 13 bases lining up with TRBD2. CDR3 length: 15 amino acids. The V segment lost 5 bases and the J segment 6 bases; nucleotides outside the gene matches: 7. CDR1 is LNHDA and CDR2 is SQIVND in the germline V gene (reference sequence). The CDR3 protein is CASSPGLAGEAEQYF. DNA for the CDR3: TGTGCCAGTAGTCCTGGACTAGCGGGAGAGGCCGAGCAGTACTTC.

The genes are TRBV7-2 and TRBJ2-7; D is possibly TRBD1 (7 bases). The V gene's germline CDR1 is SGHTA and CDR2 FQGNSA. With 9 bases removed from V and 3 bases from J, the gap between germline ends came to 21 bases. The CDR3 length is 15 residues. CDR3 amino acids: CASSIMAGGIYEQYF. The CDR3 nucleotides are TGTGCCAGTAGTATAATGGCAGGGGGGATCTACGAGCAGTACTTC.

The chain uses TRBV20-1 and TRBJ2-7; 7 bases fit TRBD1. With 1 base clipped from V and 3 bases from J, the junction kept 3 bases outside the gene matches. Germline V gene data show CDR1 as DFQATT and CDR2 as SNEGSKA (reference sequence). The CDR3 contains 13 residues. The CDR3 reads CSARGGQDYEQYF. CDR3 bases: TGCAGTGCTAGAGGTGGACAGGACTACGAGCAGTACTTC.

There are a few counts of this clonotype. One end of the junction varies from germline; a read error may be responsible. V usage is TRBV10-2 and J usage is TRBJ1-2, with TRBD1 matching over 7 bases. CDR1 WSHSY and CDR2 SAAADI come from the germline V gene. The CDR3 is 15 amino acids. The CDR3 nucleotides are TGTGCCAGCAGCTTGACAGGGTTTACTAACTATGGCTACACCTTC. This sequence encodes CASSLTGFTNYGYTF.

V usage is TRBV5-4 and J usage is TRBJ2-3; the match to TRBD1 covers 9 bases. CDR3 length: 15 residues. CDR1 is SGHNT and CDR2 is YYREEE in the germline V gene (reference sequence). J gave up 2 bases and V 2 bases, and 3 bases lay outside the gene matches. CDR3 DNA: TGTGCCAGCAGCTTTGGACAGGGGATCACAGATACGCAGTATTTT. This sequence encodes CASSFGQGITDTQYF.

This clonotype came up a few times. J is TRBJ1-2 and V is TRBV20-1, with TRBD1 as a possible D gene (5 bases). The CDR3 has 11 residues. CDR1 DFQATT and CDR2 SNEGSKA come from the germline V gene (reference sequence). The CDR3 sequence: CSREEGYGYTF. The CDR3 DNA follows: TGCAGCCGAGAGGAGGGGTATGGCTACACCTTC.

About this clonotype itself: Germline and junction disagree at one end, which may indicate a read error. The CDR3 protein is CAISGARGQTQYF. The DNA for the CDR3 is TGTGCCATCAGTGGAGCAAGGGGGCAGACCCAGTACTTC. The chain uses TRBV2 and TRBJ2-5; TRBD1 aligns across 7 bases. The CDR3 sequence is 13 residues long. Germline lookup yields CDR1 SNHLY and CDR2 FYNNEI.

J is TRBJ2-5 and V is TRBV14; no clear D. The V and J ends lost 2 bases and 7 bases respectively, with 23 bases between them. CDR3 length: 17 residues. Germline CDR1 SGHDN, CDR2 FVKESK. Here the CDR3 reads CASSQRHFGDPLGTQYF. The CDR3 nucleotides read TGTGCCAGCAGCCAACGCCACTTCGGAGACCCGTTGGGGACCCAGTACTTC.